A single sample gave rise to the 21 T cell receptor beta chains below, sequenced in a study of OX40 agonist ivuxolimab in advanced cancers. TCRdb's copy holds only in-frame clones and misses some; the assay was immunoSEQ multiplex PCR. The sample carries under 80,000 clones, roughly 85% recorded once. The source material was CD4+ or CD8+ T cells sorted from blood, sampled in a trial of the OX40 agonist ivuxolimab. The receptors were gathered from an adult with an advanced solid tumor such as melanoma, head and neck, liver or kidney cancer.

There are a few counts of this clone. This chain links TRBV7-2 with TRBJ1-1; weak D call: TRBD1 (5 bases). Between the trimmed V and J ends, which lost 2 bases and 4 bases, there was a span of 8 bases. Germline CDR1 SGHTA, CDR2 FQGNSA. CDR3 length equals 13 residues. CDR3 nucleotides: TGTGCCAGCAGCTTATTACAGGCCACTGAAGCTTTCTTT. This sequence encodes CASSLLQATEAFF.

In regard to this clone: Other nucleotide sequences in the sample specify the same CDR3. V gene TRBV5-1 combines with J gene TRBJ2-3; 11 bases agree with TRBD2. This CDR3 has 16 amino acids. V gave up 0 bases and J gave up 2 bases; unmatched junction bases: 2. The germline gives CDR1 SGHRS, CDR2 YFSETQ. The CDR3 nucleotides read TGCGCCAGCAGCTTGGGACTAGCGGGATCCACAGATACGCAGTATTTT. Translating it yields CASSLGLAGSTDTQYF. Full variable domain (remainder filled in from reference TRBV5-1 and TRBJ2-3): KAGVTQTPRYLIKTRGQQVTLSCSPISGHRSVSWYQQTPGQGLQFLFEYFSETQRNKGNFPGRFSGRQFSNSRSEMNVSTLELGDSALYLCASSLGLAGSTDTQYFGPGTRLTVL.

The rearrangement uses TRBV15 and TRBJ1-2, with 7 bases matching TRBD1. In germline, CDR1 is LNHNV, CDR2 YYDKDF (reference sequence). V gave up 1 base and J gave up 3 bases; unmatched junction bases: 5. The CDR3 runs to 15 residues. CDR3 nucleotides: TGTGCCACCAGCAGAGCCGGGACAGAAGACTATGGCTACACCTTC. The encoded protein is CATSRAGTEDYGYTF.

V and J are TRBV30 and TRBJ2-3, with D perhaps matching TRBD1 (6 bases). Germline CDR1 GTSNPN, CDR2 SVGIG (reference sequence). Trimming removed 2 bases at V and 1 base at J, with 7 bases between. The CDR3 is 13 amino acids. The CDR3: CAWSPGGTDTQYF. The DNA for the CDR3 is TGTGCCTGGAGTCCAGGGGGCACAGATACGCAGTATTTT. The full variable domain, in which reference TRBV30 and TRBJ2-3 provide the parts outside the CDR3, is SQTIHQWPATLVQPVGSPLSLECTVEGTSNPNLYWYRQAAGRGLQLLFYSVGIGQISSEVPQNLSASRPQDRQFILSSKKLLLSDSGFYLCAWSPGGTDTQYFGPGTRLTVL.

This chain uses TRBV4-1 with TRBJ2-5, with D possibly being TRBD2 (6 bases). The CDR3 is 13 residues long. V was clipped by 1 base and J by 10 bases, with 13 bases between them. The germline V gene has CDR1 MGHRA and CDR2 YSYEKL. This chain's CDR3 is CASSQGPWGDQYF. CDR3 bases: TGCGCCAGCAGCCAAGGCCCCTGGGGGGACCAGTACTTC.

V usage is TRBV6-5 and J usage is TRBJ1-1; no definite D call. The CDR3 has 14 amino acids. The germline V and J ends were trimmed by 4 bases and 3 bases, with 12 bases remaining between them. Germline-derived CDR1 and CDR2 are MNHEY and SVGAGI. The CDR3 DNA reads as TGTGCCAGCAGTTCACCAGGCTTTGACACTGAAGCTTTCTTT. Amino acid sequence: CASSSPGFDTEAFF.

The V gene is TRBV19, the J gene TRBJ2-7, with TRBD1 identical over 9 bases. Trimming at V came to 6 bases and at J to 1 base, leaving 7 bases not matched to a gene. Per germline, CDR1 LNHDA and CDR2 SQIVND (reference sequence). The CDR3 consists of 15 residues. The CDR3 region is CASRKPGQGSYEQYF. For the CDR3, the DNA is TGTGCCAGTAGAAAACCGGGACAGGGATCCTACGAGCAGTACTTC.

The V and J genes are TRBV2 and TRBJ2-1; 8 nucleotides line up with TRBD1. The CDR3 covers 13 residues. After removal of 6 bases from V and 6 bases from J, the junction contained 4 bases not matched to a gene. The germline V gene has CDR1 SNHLY and CDR2 FYNNEI. This CDR3 reads CASSVDRGNEQFF. The CDR3 region has the DNA TGTGCCAGCAGCGTAGACAGGGGCAATGAGCAGTTCTTC.

This clone was found a few times. J is TRBJ1-2 and V is TRBV28; weak D call: TRBD1 (5 bases). The CDR3 spans 15 residues. The V and J ends lost 5 bases and 5 bases respectively, with 18 bases between them. CDR1 is MDHEN, CDR2 SYDVKM, per germline. Here the CDR3 reads CASSADRGGNYGYTF. For the CDR3, the DNA is TGTGCCAGCAGTGCTGACCGGGGGGGGAATTATGGCTACACCTTC.

This clone was observed a single time. The rearrangement joins TRBV28 to TRBJ2-3; D is ambiguous. Germline assignment: CDR1 MDHEN and CDR2 SYDVKM. V gave up 9 bases and J gave up 5 bases, with 9 bases separating them. The CDR3 contains 11 residues. The CDR3 region has the DNA TGTGCCAGTACTTTAGAAGATACGCAGTATTTT. It translates to CASTLEDTQYF.

J is TRBJ2-7 and V is TRBV28, with D tentatively TRBD1 (6 bases). The germline gives CDR1 MDHEN, CDR2 SYDVKM. The CDR3 extends over 15 amino acids. Trimming took 4 bases from V and 4 from J, leaving 17 bases between them. The CDR3 is CASSSDSTYVYEQYF. The CDR3 coding sequence is TGTGCCAGCAGTTCGGACAGTACCTATGTGTACGAGCAGTACTTC.

This clone was counted once. V and J are TRBV9 and TRBJ2-2, with D possibly TRBD2 on 5 matching bases. The V gene's germline CDR1 is SGDLS and CDR2 YYNGEE. Deletions cut 0 bases from V and 5 bases from J, with 23 bases between. The CDR3 is made up of 19 amino acids. The CDR3 loop is CASSVGLSKGAGGTGELFF. The CDR3 nucleotides are TGTGCCAGCAGCGTAGGACTCTCTAAGGGCGCGGGCGGAACCGGGGAGCTGTTTTTT.

V and J are TRBV27 and TRBJ2-5; tentative D call: TRBD2 (6 bases). This CDR3 is built from 16 residues. The V and J ends lost 0 bases and 9 bases respectively, with 20 bases between them. Germline V gene sequence: CDR1 MNHEY, CDR2 SMNVEV (reference sequence). The CDR3 nucleotides read TGTGCCAGCAGTTTATCCCCGGGAGAGGGTCGAAGGGCCCAGTACTTC. The encoded protein is CASSLSPGEGRRAQYF.

This chain uses TRBV4-3 with TRBJ2-1; 8 bases are shared with TRBD2. From germline, CDR1 is LGHNA and CDR2 YSLEER. The J segment lost 11 bases and the V segment lost 2 bases, leaving 8 bases of the junction unmatched. CDR3 size: 14 residues. The CDR3, as DNA: TGCGCCAGCAGCCAAAGCCGGCTAGCGGGCAAGCAGTTCTTC. Translated: CASSQSRLAGKQFF.

This rearrangement joins TRBV7-2 to TRBJ2-7, with D hard to call. This CDR3 is 12 amino acids long. The germline V and J ends were trimmed by 5 bases and 1 base, with 6 bases remaining between them. Germline CDR1 SGHTA, CDR2 FQGNSA. CDR3 region: CASSGNSYEQYF. The CDR3 DNA reads TGTGCCAGCAGCGGGAATTCCTACGAGCAGTACTTC.

This chain joins TRBV27 and TRBJ2-7, with 14 bases fitting TRBD2. V was clipped by 4 bases and J by 5 bases; unmatched bases: 16. CDR1 is MNHEY, CDR2 SMNVEV, per germline (reference sequence). CDR3 length: 19 amino acids. For the CDR3, the DNA is TGTGCCAGCAGTTCGTGGACTAGCGGGAGGTCAAATGTCCCCCACGAGCAGTACTTC. Translated, it gives CASSSWTSGRSNVPHEQYF.

V usage is TRBV28 and J usage is TRBJ2-6; TRBD1 might be the D (6 bases). V was pared by 4 bases and J by 2 bases, with 9 bases between. Looked up from germline, CDR1 is MDHEN and CDR2 is SYDVKM. This CDR3 has 15 residues. Here the CDR3 reads CASSSWTAGANVLTF. The CDR3 bases are TGTGCCAGCAGTTCCTGGACAGCTGGGGCCAACGTCCTGACTTTC.

The chain has TRBV19 and TRBJ2-3; 11 bases are a match to TRBD1. The germline gives CDR1 LNHDA, CDR2 SQIVND (reference sequence). CDR3 size: 14 residues. J gave up 5 bases and V 3 bases, and 1 base lay outside the gene matches. CDR3 sequence: CASSMDRGQDTQYF. As DNA, the CDR3 is TGTGCCAGTAGTATGGACAGGGGGCAAGATACGCAGTATTTT.

The chain joins TRBV15 to TRBJ2-7, with a weak D call TRBD2 (5 bases). CDR1 is LNHNV, CDR2 YYDKDF, per germline (reference sequence). The ends were cut back, 0 bases at V and 3 bases at J, with 9 bases in the middle. The CDR3 length is 14 residues. The CDR3 DNA follows: TGTGCCACCAGCAGAGACACGGGGAGCTACGAGCAGTACTTC. Its translation: CATSRDTGSYEQYF.

The V gene is TRBV28, the J gene TRBJ2-4; D ambiguous. Germline loops: CDR1 MDHEN, CDR2 SYDVKM. V was clipped by 4 bases and J by 3 bases, with 19 bases between them. The CDR3 consists of 17 residues. The CDR3 region has the DNA TGTGCCAGCAGTTCCCATCCGGGCCCACTTGGCAAAAACATTCAGTACTTC. Protein product: CASSSHPGPLGKNIQYF.

The genes are TRBV6-1 and TRBJ1-1, with D maybe TRBD1 (5 bases). The CDR3 totals 14 residues. Germline V gene sequence: CDR1 MNHNS, CDR2 SASEGT. V was trimmed by 10 bases and J by 1 base, leaving 16 bases between them. CDR3 protein: CAISLTGTNTEAFF. CDR3 DNA sequence: TGTGCCATCAGCCTAACCGGGACGAACACTGAAGCTTTCTTT.